These T cell receptor beta chains were read from a single sample in a study of T-cell reconstitution after alpha-beta-depleted transplantation in children. TCRdb re-derived calls from the PCR reads in MiXCR, one entry per CDR3 protein. The table lists around 960,000 distinct CDR3 sequences, roughly 29% of them singletons. Sequenced material: PBMCs, mostly from graft donor cells, taken 360 days after TCRalphabeta/CD19-depleted stem cell transplant. The source is a boy under two years old who had a stem cell transplant for SCID, so the T cells may come from the graft donor. The CDR3 runs from the conserved cysteine through the conserved F or W. The order of the fields is D gene, J gene, V gene, clone size, CDR3 protein, CDR3 DNA. A D gene is named only where the DNA matches it firmly. The size entry is marked missing in some rows and otherwise reads once, few, many or a size class.

>-|TRBJ1-2|TRBV12-3/TRBV12-4|-
CASTLKGVYGYTF
TGTGCCAGCACCCTCAAGGGGGTCTATGGCTACACCTTC
>-|TRBJ2-3|TRBV20-1|few
CSARDDGTDTQYF
TGCAGTGCTAGAGATGATGGCACAGATACGCAGTATTTT
>TRBD2|TRBJ2-7|TRBV11-2|few
CASSLIGTSSYEQYF
TGTGCCAGCAGCTTAATCGGGACTAGCTCTTACGAGCAGTACTTC
>-|TRBJ2-3|TRBV11-1|few
CASSLGLGQDRFRTPTSTDTQYF
TGTGCCAGCAGCTTAGGCTTAGGTCAAGACAGATTCCGAACACCTACTAGCACAGATACGCAGTATTTT
>-|TRBJ2-4|TRBV10-3|-
CAIRDSKNIQYF
TGTGCCATCAGGGACAGCAAAAACATTCAGTACTTC
>TRBD2|TRBJ2-1|TRBV11-1|-
CASSLGGGRGASSSYNEQFF
TGTGCCAGCAGCTTAGGGGGCGGGCGGGGGGCCTCGAGCTCCTACAATGAGCAGTTCTTC
>TRBD1|TRBJ1-2|TRBV9|many
CASSAYLQGVRDGYTF
TGTGCCAGCAGCGCATATTTACAGGGGGTAAGGGATGGCTACACCTTC
>TRBD1|TRBJ2-4|TRBV6-5|-
CASSWTGEGKNIQYF
TGTGCCAGCAGTTGGACAGGGGAGGGCAAAAACATTCAGTACTTC
>-|TRBJ1-1|TRBV5-1|few
CASSFPGAEAFF
TGCGCCAGCAGCTTCCCGGGAGCTGAAGCTTTCTTT
>-|TRBJ2-5|TRBV5-6|few
CASSFLAGANLFQETQYF
TGTGCCAGCAGCTTCCTGGCGGGGGCCAACTTATTTCAAGAGACCCAGTACTTC
>-|TRBJ2-2|TRBV12-3/TRBV12-4|few
CASSLSGLNTGELFF
TGTGCCAGCAGTTTATCAGGCCTCAACACCGGGGAGCTGTTTTTT
>TRBD1|TRBJ2-1|TRBV6-5|-
CASSYSRTGGNEQFF
TGTGCCAGCAGTTACTCGAGGACAGGGGGCAATGAGCAGTTCTTC
>TRBD1|TRBJ1-1|TRBV20-1|-
CSAYRTGHTEAFF
TGCAGTGCTTACCGGACAGGGCATACTGAAGCTTTCTTT
>-|TRBJ1-3|TRBV10-1|-
CASSKGTDGNTIYF
TGCGCCAGCAGCAAAGGGACGGATGGAAACACCATATATTTT
>TRBD1|TRBJ1-6|TRBV7-8|few
CASSLPGQGSPLHF
TGTGCCAGCAGCCTACCGGGACAGGGTTCACCCCTCCACTTT
>TRBD1|TRBJ2-4|TRBV6-1|-
CASKPGTALAKNIQYF
TGTGCCAGCAAGCCGGGGACAGCACTAGCCAAAAACATTCAGTACTTC
>-|TRBJ2-1|TRBV28|few
CASSSPMAGANNEQFF
TGTGCCAGCAGTTCCCCCATGGCGGGGGCCAACAATGAGCAGTTCTTC
>-|TRBJ1-1|TRBV7-9|-
CASSLPMNSEAFF
TGTGCCAGCAGCTTACCCATGAACAGTGAAGCTTTCTTT
>TRBD2|TRBJ2-3|TRBV7-2|few
CASSKGLAGTADTQYF
TGTGCCAGCAGCAAAGGACTAGCGGGGACCGCAGATACGCAGTATTTT
>-|TRBJ1-1|TRBV20-1|-
CSAGGRGRTEAFF
TGCAGTGCCGGTGGGAGGGGACGGACTGAAGCTTTCTTT
>TRBD1|TRBJ1-6|TRBV6-1|few
CASRTGEVLSSPLHF
TGTGCCAGCAGGACAGGGGAGGTACTGAGCTCACCCCTCCACTTT
>-|TRBJ2-7|TRBV12-3/TRBV12-4|-
CASSSRGFSNDEQYF
TGTGCCAGCAGTTCTCGGGGCTTTTCGAACGACGAGCAGTACTTC
>-|TRBJ2-1|TRBV19|few
CASSLRPQQGQFF
TGTGCCAGTAGTCTCCGACCGCAGCAGGGGCAGTTCTTC
>-|TRBJ1-1|TRBV10-3|-
CAISAPDMNTEAFF
TGTGCCATCTCCGCCCCCGATATGAACACTGAAGCTTTCTTT
>-|TRBJ2-1|TRBV5-1|-
CASSLAWDIHNEQFF
TGCGCCAGCAGCTTGGCCTGGGACATCCATAATGAGCAGTTCTTC
>-|TRBJ2-5|TRBV4-1|-
CASSQEFRTLQETQYF
TGCGCCAGCAGCCAAGAATTCAGGACGTTGCAAGAGACCCAGTACTTC
>-|TRBJ2-2|TRBV29-1|-
CSVPDGRAGELFF
TGCAGCGTTCCGGACGGGAGAGCCGGGGAGCTGTTTTTT
>TRBD1|TRBJ1-5|TRBV5-1|-
CASSPSTGGQGQPQHF
TGCGCCAGCAGCCCTAGTACAGGGGGCCAGGGGCAGCCCCAGCATTTT